This T cell receptor (beta chain) is drawn from a study of T cell changes during pregnancy in multiple sclerosis. Germline lookup yields CDR1 MGHRA and CDR2 YSYEKL. This CDR3 region has 17 residues. V lost 4 bases, J lost 10 bases, and 26 bases lay in between. Using immunoSEQ multiplex PCR, the repertoire was profiled, and TCRdb retains in-frame clones only, with some absent. Seen here are some 83,000 clones, roughly nine tenths observed once, and the top ten hold 3.5% to 4%. Sequencing used PBMCs, obtained in the first trimester of pregnancy. This chain uses TRBV4-1 with TRBJ2-1; the D gene is possibly TRBD1 (6 bases). The clonotype was recovered from a female donor in good health, serving as a control in a pregnancy study. Some clones in this sample may be carry-over from other donors' samples. The DNA for the CDR3 is TGCGCCAGCAGCCGGGGATTGCAGGGGTTCGGGGTACGGGAGCAGTTCTTC. Its protein is CASSRGLQGFGVREQFF.